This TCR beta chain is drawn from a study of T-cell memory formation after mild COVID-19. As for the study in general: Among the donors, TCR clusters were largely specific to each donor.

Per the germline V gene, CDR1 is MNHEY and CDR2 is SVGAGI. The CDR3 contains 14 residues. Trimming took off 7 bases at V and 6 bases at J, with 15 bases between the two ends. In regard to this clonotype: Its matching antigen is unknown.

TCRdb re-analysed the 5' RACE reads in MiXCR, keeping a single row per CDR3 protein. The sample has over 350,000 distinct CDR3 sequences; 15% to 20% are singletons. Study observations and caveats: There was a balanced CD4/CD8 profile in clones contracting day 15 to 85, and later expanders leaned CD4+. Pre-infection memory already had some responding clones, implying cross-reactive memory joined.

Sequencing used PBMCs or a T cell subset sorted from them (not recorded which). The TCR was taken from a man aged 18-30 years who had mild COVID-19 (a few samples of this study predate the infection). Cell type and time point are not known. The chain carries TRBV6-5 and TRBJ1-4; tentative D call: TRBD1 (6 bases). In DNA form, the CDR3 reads TGTGCCAGCACCAACGCAGGGGCCCATGAAAAACTGTTTTTT. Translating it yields CASTNAGAHEKLFF.